The rows below give T cell receptor beta chains drawn from one sample of a study of OX40 agonist ivuxolimab in advanced cancers. Profiled with immunoSEQ multiplex PCR; TCRdb holds only in-frame clones, not every one. Of about 75,000 clones listed, about 85% are singletons. Source: CD4+ or CD8+ T cells sorted from blood, taken in a trial of the OX40 agonist ivuxolimab. These receptors all come from an adult with an advanced solid tumor such as melanoma, head and neck, liver or kidney cancer. CDR3s include the opening cysteine and the closing phenylalanine or tryptophan. The D gene is left open where the match is weak. Only part of the rows carry a size: once, few, many, or a class if the clone is expanded.

- | - | TRBJ1-1 | TRBV28 | CASRAPANTEAFF | TGTGCCAGCAGGGCCCCAGCGAACACTGAAGCTTTCTTT
- | - | TRBJ1-2 | TRBV7-2 | CASSLEQNYGYTF | TGTGCCAGCAGCTTAGAACAGAACTATGGCTACACCTTC
- | - | TRBJ1-1 | TRBV15 | CATSRAGRGAGNTEAFF | TGTGCCACCAGCAGAGCGGGTAGGGGTGCGGGGAACACTGAAGCTTTCTTT
TRBD1 | - | TRBJ1-3 | TRBV28 | CASRPRMGQWVGSGNTIYF | TGTGCCAGCAGGCCTCGCATGGGACAGTGGGTAGGCTCTGGAAACACCATATATTTT
TRBD1 | once | TRBJ2-7 | TRBV4-2 | CASSQALAGTGFSYEQYF | TGTGCCAGCAGCCAAGCTCTTGCAGGGACAGGCTTTTCCTACGAGCAGTACTTC
- | - | TRBJ2-3 | TRBV11-2 | CASSLDGGLDSRYF | TGTGCCAGCAGCTTAGATGGCGGCCTAGACTCCAGATATTTT
- | - | TRBJ1-4 | TRBV2 | CASPRDEKLFF | TGTGCCAGCCCCAGGGATGAAAAACTGTTTTTT
- | - | TRBJ1-5 | TRBV28 | CASRGQESNQPQHF | TGTGCCAGCAGGGGGCAGGAAAGCAATCAGCCCCAGCATTTT
TRBD1 | - | TRBJ2-3 | TRBV5-4 | CASSLPRQGGSTDTQYF | TGTGCCAGCAGCTTGCCCCGACAGGGGGGGAGCACAGATACGCAGTATTTT
- | - | TRBJ2-5 | TRBV5-1 | CASSLALKQETQYF | TGCGCCAGCAGCTTGGCCTTAAAACAAGAGACCCAGTACTTC
TRBD1 | once | TRBJ2-2 | TRBV18 | CASSYRDRDTGELFF | TGTGCCAGCTCGTACCGGGACAGAGACACCGGGGAGCTGTTTTTT
TRBD2 | - | TRBJ2-4 | TRBV4-2 | CASSHGLAGVGNIQYF | TGTGCCAGCAGCCATGGACTAGCGGGAGTGGGAAACATTCAGTACTTC
- | - | TRBJ1-4 | TRBV4-1 | CASSPRFGTNEKLFF | TGCGCCAGCAGCCCTCGTTTCGGGACAAATGAAAAACTGTTTTTT
- | - | TRBJ2-7 | TRBV28 | CASSRLQYEQYF | TGTGCCAGCTCCCGGCTCCAGTACGAGCAGTACTTC
TRBD2 | - | TRBJ2-5 | TRBV11-2 | CASSLARQREGLETQYF | TGTGCCAGCAGCTTAGCCCGCCAGCGGGAGGGCCTAGAGACCCAGTACTTC
- | once | TRBJ1-5 | TRBV30 | CAWRESNQPQHF | TGTGCCTGGAGGGAAAGCAATCAGCCCCAGCATTTT
- | - | TRBJ1-1 | TRBV25-1 | CASSESRPAMNTEAFF | TGTGCCAGCAGTGAATCTCGGCCCGCCATGAACACTGAAGCTTTCTTT
- | - | TRBJ1-6 | TRBV6-5 | CASSYVQSSYNSPLHF | TGTGCCAGCAGTTACGTCCAGTCCTCCTATAATTCACCCCTCCACTTT
- | - | TRBJ2-7 | TRBV7-2 | CASSLAFGRGHEQYF | TGTGCCAGCAGCTTAGCTTTTGGCAGGGGCCACGAGCAGTACTTC
TRBD1 | - | TRBJ2-1 | TRBV13 | CASSRGTGGFALNEQFF | TGTGCCAGCAGCCGTGGGACAGGGGGCTTTGCACTCAATGAGCAGTTCTTC
- | - | TRBJ2-2 | TRBV9 | CASSETTAGELFF | TGTGCCAGCAGTGAGACTACGGCCGGGGAGCTGTTTTTT
TRBD1 | - | TRBJ1-5 | TRBV30 | CATAGQGGSQPQHF | TGTGCCACAGCGGGACAGGGAGGAAGTCAGCCCCAGCATTTT